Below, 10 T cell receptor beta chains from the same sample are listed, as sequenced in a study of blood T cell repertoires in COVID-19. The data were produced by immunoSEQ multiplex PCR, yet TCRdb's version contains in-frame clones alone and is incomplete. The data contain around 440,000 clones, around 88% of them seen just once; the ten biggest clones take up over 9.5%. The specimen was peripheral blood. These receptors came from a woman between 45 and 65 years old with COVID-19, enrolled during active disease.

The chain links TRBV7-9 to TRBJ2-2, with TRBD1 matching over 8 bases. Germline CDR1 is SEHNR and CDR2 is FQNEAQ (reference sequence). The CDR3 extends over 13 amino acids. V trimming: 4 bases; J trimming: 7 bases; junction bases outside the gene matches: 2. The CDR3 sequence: CASSSQGVGELFF. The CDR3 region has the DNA TGTGCCAGCAGCTCACAGGGGGTCGGGGAGCTGTTTTTT. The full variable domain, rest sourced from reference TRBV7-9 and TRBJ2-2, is DTGVSQNPRHKITKRGQNVTFRCDPISEHNRLYWYRQTLGQGPEFLTYFQNEAQLEKSRLLSDRFSAERPKGSFSTLEIQRTEQGDSAMYLCASSSQGVGELFFGEGSRLTVL.

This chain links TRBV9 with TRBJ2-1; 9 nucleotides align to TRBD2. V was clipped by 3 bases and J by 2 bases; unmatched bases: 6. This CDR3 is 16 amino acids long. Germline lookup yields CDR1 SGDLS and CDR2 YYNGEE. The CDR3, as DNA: TGTGCCAGCAGCGACGAAGCGGGGGGAACCTACAATGAGCAGTTCTTC. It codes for CASSDEAGGTYNEQFF.

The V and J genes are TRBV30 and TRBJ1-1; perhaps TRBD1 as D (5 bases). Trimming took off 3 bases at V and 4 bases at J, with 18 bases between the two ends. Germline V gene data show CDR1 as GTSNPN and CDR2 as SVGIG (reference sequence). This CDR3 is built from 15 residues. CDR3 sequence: CAWRRNTGRFTEAFF. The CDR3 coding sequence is TGTGCCTGGAGAAGAAATACAGGAAGGTTCACTGAAGCTTTCTTT.

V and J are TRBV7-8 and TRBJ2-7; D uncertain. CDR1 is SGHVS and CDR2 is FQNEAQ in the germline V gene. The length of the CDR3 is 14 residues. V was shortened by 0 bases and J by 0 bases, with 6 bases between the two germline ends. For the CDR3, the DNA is TGTGCCAGCAGCTTAGCGGCGGACTCCTACGAGCAGTACTTC. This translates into CASSLAADSYEQYF.

The CDR3 region has the DNA TGTGCCTGGGGTAGAGCCGATGTAGCCCACCGGGAGCTGTTTTTT. This sequence encodes CAWGRADVAHRELFF. The chain is built from TRBV30 and TRBJ2-2, with D unresolved. CDR3 length equals 15 residues. The V end was cut by 5 bases, the J end by 9 bases, with 22 bases between. Germline-derived CDR1 and CDR2 are GTSNPN and SVGIG (reference sequence).

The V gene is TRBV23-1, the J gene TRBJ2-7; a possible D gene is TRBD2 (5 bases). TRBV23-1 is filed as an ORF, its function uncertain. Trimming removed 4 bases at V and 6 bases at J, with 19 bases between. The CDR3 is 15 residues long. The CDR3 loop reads CASSPLTGVWGEQYF. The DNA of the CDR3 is TGCGCCAGCAGTCCCCTTACCGGGGTCTGGGGCGAGCAGTACTTC.

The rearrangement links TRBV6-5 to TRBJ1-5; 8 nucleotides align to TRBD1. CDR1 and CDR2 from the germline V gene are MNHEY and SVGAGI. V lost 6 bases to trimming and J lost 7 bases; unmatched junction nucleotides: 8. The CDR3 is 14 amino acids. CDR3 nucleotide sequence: TGTGCCAGCAGACAAACAGGGGGGGAACAGCCCCAGCATTTT. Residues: CASRQTGGEQPQHF.

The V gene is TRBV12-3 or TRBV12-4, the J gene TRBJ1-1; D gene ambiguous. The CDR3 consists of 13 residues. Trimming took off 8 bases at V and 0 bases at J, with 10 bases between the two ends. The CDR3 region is CASDNRVNTEAFF. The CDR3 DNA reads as TGTGCCAGCGATAATCGAGTGAACACTGAAGCTTTCTTT.

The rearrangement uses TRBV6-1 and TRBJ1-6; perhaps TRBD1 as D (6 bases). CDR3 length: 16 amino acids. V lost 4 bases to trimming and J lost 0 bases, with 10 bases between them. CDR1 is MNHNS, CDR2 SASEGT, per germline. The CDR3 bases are TGTGCCAGCAGTGTCGACAGGAGCTCCTATAATTCACCCCTCCACTTT. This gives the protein CASSVDRSSYNSPLHF.

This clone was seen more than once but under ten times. The CDR3, as DNA: TGTGCCAGTCTGCCCCCAGGCAATCAGCCCCAGCATTTT. The encoded protein is CASLPPGNQPQHF. The V and J genes are TRBV19 and TRBJ1-5, with D unclear. Germline V gene lookup returns CDR1 LNHDA and CDR2 SQIVND (reference sequence). The ends were cut back, 8 bases at V and 2 bases at J, with 10 bases in the middle. The CDR3 totals 13 residues.